The 5 T cell receptor beta chains listed next were all sequenced from one sample in a study of blood T cell repertoires in COVID-19. Clones were read by immunoSEQ multiplex PCR, and TCRdb kept only the in-frame ones, dropping some. This sample yields approximately 94,000 clones, of which around 80% are seen a single time; 20% to 25% belongs to the top ten. The sequenced sample was peripheral blood. The receptors stem from a human donor in a cohort sampled during active COVID-19.

This clone was detected once. The chain couples TRBV7-2 to TRBJ2-1; 7 positions agree with TRBD1. From germline, CDR1 is SGHTA and CDR2 FQGNSA. The CDR3 loop spans 15 amino acids. The V gene end was trimmed by 3 bases and the J gene end by 5 bases; junction bases not matched to a gene: 7. The CDR3 nucleotides are TGTGCCAGCAGCTTCAGACAGGGAAATCACAATGAGCAGTTCTTC. It encodes CASSFRQGNHNEQFF.

The rearrangement links TRBV3-1 (or the pseudogene TRBV3-2) to TRBJ2-1, with a weak D call TRBD2 (5 bases). Deletions cut 4 bases from V and 3 bases from J, with 13 bases between. This CDR3 spans 15 amino acids. Germline loops: CDR1 LGHDT, CDR2 YNNKEL (reference sequence). The CDR3 reads CASSRASQVYNEQFF. CDR3 sequence (DNA): TGTGCCAGCAGCCGGGCTAGCCAAGTCTACAATGAGCAGTTCTTC.

With respect to this clone: It is unclear where the CDR3 begins or ends on the DNA, so no DNA is shown, and the CDR3 is as TCRdb lists it. The J gene is TRBJ2-1, the V gene TRBV5-4; the D call of TRBD2 is as the table states it, not checked on the DNA. The CDR3 is made up of 17 amino acids, end residues included. The germline gives CDR1 SGHNT, CDR2 YYREEE (reference sequence). The chain's CDR3 is CASTIAVAGGSGNEQLF.

In nucleotides, the CDR3 is TGTGCCAGCACCCCATCGGGTGTCCCCTACGAGCAGTACTTC. Its translation is CASTPSGVPYEQYF. The chain recombines TRBV6-5 with TRBJ2-7; D not resolved. The CDR3 sequence is 14 residues long. The V gene's germline CDR1 is MNHEY and CDR2 SVGAGI. Trimming took 7 bases from V and 2 from J, leaving 15 bases between them.

The genes are TRBV18 and TRBJ1-2; D is undetermined. Germline V gene data show CDR1 as KGHSH and CDR2 as LQKENI. The CDR3 sequence is 13 residues long. The V end was cut by 0 bases, the J end by 1 base, with 3 bases between. CDR3 DNA sequence: TGTGCCAGCTCACCACCTATTAACTATGGCTACACCTTC. Amino acid sequence: CASSPPINYGYTF.